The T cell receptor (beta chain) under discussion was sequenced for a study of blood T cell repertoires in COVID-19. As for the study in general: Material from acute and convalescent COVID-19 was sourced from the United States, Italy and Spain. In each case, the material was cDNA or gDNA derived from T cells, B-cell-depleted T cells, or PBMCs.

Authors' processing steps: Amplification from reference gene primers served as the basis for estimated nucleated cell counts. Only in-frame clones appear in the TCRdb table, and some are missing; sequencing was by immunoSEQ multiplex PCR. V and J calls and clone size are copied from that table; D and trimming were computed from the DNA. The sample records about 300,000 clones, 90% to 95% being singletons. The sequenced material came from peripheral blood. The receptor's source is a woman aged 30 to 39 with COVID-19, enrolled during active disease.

The CDR3 nucleotides are TGTGCCAGCAGCCCTCGGAGCGGGCCGGGGGGAGGAGATACGCAGTATTTT. Translation: CASSPRSGPGGGDTQYF. The chain carries TRBV3-1 (or the pseudogene TRBV3-2) and TRBJ2-3; 7 nucleotides align to TRBD2. Germline CDR1 LGHDT, CDR2 YNNKEL (reference sequence). The CDR3 sequence is 17 residues long. The V and J ends lost 4 bases and 5 bases, in that order; junction bases with no gene match: 15.